This T cell receptor (beta chain) emerged from a study of blood T cell repertoires in COVID-19. Study at large: From T cells, B-cell-depleted T cells, or PBMCs came the material, which was cDNA or gDNA.

This CDR3 spans 12 amino acids. Germline CDR1 SNHLY, CDR2 FYNNEI. Data came from immunoSEQ multiplex PCR; TCRdb stores just in-frame clones and leaves some out. This table has more than 200,000 clones, around 84% appearing once. The sequenced material came from PBMCs or T cells enriched from blood (not recorded which). This chain uses TRBV2 with TRBJ1-1; D not resolved. The receptor comes from a man younger than 45 with acute COVID-19. CDR3 protein: CAMGGSGLEAFF. The CDR3 nucleotides are TGTGCTATGGGCGGGTCGGGTCTTGAAGCTTTCTTT.